Below are 28 T cell receptor beta chains sequenced from a single sample in a study of OX40 agonist ivuxolimab in advanced cancers. Library construction relied on the immunoSEQ multiplex PCR assay. As stored in TCRdb, this immuneACCESS dataset retains in-frame rearrangements with V and J assigned. A fraction of the clones does not appear; measured against another copy, unresolved V genes explain less than half of the discrepancy, and the remainder lacks a known reason. The sample yields about 48,000 clones; approximately 83% were counted once. 1.5% to 2% of the sample is taken by the ten largest. Here the sequenced sample was CD4+ or CD8+ T cells sorted from blood, taken in a trial of the OX40 agonist ivuxolimab. These receptor sequences come from an adult with an advanced solid tumor such as melanoma, head and neck, liver or kidney cancer.

The V call is TRBV9, the J call TRBJ1-2; 10 bases match TRBD1. After removal of 4 bases from V and 8 bases from J, the junction contained 5 bases not matched to a gene. CDR1 is SGDLS, CDR2 YYNGEE, per germline. There are 13 residues in the CDR3. CDR3: CASSTGTGAGYTF. CDR3 DNA: TGTGCCAGCAGCACCGGGACAGGGGCCGGCTACACCTTC.

This chain connects TRBV5-4 to TRBJ1-5; D not certain. Germline lookup yields CDR1 SGHNT and CDR2 YYREEE (reference sequence). The CDR3 is 12 residues long. The V end was cut by 4 bases, the J end by 7 bases, with 9 bases between. This CDR3 is CASSTYGQPQHF. The CDR3 nucleotides are TGTGCCAGCAGCACTTACGGACAGCCCCAGCATTTT.

Note on this clone: One end of the junction does not line up with germline, which may come from a read error. The CDR3 loop reads CASTLGVWGYGYTF. CDR3 nucleotides: TGTGCCAGCACCTTAGGGGTATGGGGATATGGCTACACCTTC. The chain has TRBV11-2 and TRBJ1-2, with D possibly TRBD1 on 5 matching bases. The CDR3 has 14 residues. The germline gives CDR1 SGHAT, CDR2 FQNNGV.

V and J are TRBV5-5 and TRBJ2-1; D is ambiguous. Per germline, CDR1 SGHKS and CDR2 YYEKEE (reference sequence). The V and J ends lost 3 bases and 8 bases respectively, with 15 bases between them. This CDR3 comprises 14 residues. CDR3 sequence (DNA): TGTGCCAGCAGCTCGCCCCTATCCGGCGATGAGCAGTTCTTC. This gives the protein CASSSPLSGDEQFF.

The V and J genes are TRBV29-1 and TRBJ1-1; 8 bases align to TRBD1. CDR3 length: 13 amino acids. Germline assignment: CDR1 SQVTM and CDR2 ANQGSEA. Trimming removed 7 bases from V and 0 bases from J; junction bases left unmatched: 4. The chain's CDR3 is CSATQGVNTEAFF. The CDR3 nucleotides are TGCAGCGCAACACAGGGGGTGAACACTGAAGCTTTCTTT. The whole variable domain, filled in from reference TRBV29-1 and TRBJ1-1, reads SAVISQKPSRDICQRGTSLTIQCQVDSQVTMMFWYRQQPGQSLTLIATANQGSEATYESGFVIDKFPISRPNLTFSTLTVSNMSPEDSSIYLCSATQGVNTEAFFGQGTRLTVV.

This clone was detected only once. The chain has TRBV2 and TRBJ2-5, with TRBD2 matching over 8 bases. This CDR3 is 13 amino acids long. J gave up 4 bases and V 5 bases, and 3 bases lay outside the gene matches. The germline gives CDR1 SNHLY, CDR2 FYNNEI. The CDR3 coding sequence is TGTGCCAGCAGTTCCCGGGAGGGAGAGACCCAGTACTTC. This encodes CASSSREGETQYF.

The chain uses TRBV6-5 and TRBJ2-7; 12 positions agree with TRBD1. V shed 2 bases and J 6 bases; nucleotides not matched to a gene: 5. CDR3 length: 15 amino acids. Per germline, CDR1 MNHEY and CDR2 SVGAGI. The CDR3 spells CASSYEGQGAGEQYF. For the CDR3, the DNA is TGTGCCAGCAGTTACGAGGGACAGGGGGCCGGCGAGCAGTACTTC.

The chain recombines TRBV9 with TRBJ1-5; D is perhaps TRBD1 (5 bases). CDR1 SGDLS and CDR2 YYNGEE come from the germline V gene. There are 14 residues in the CDR3. Trimming removed 0 bases at V and 4 bases at J, with 8 bases between. The CDR3 bases are TGTGCCAGCAGCGTAGAGTCAGGGAATCAGCCCCAGCATTTT. As protein: CASSVESGNQPQHF.

The J gene is TRBJ1-2, the V gene TRBV5-1; the D is unclear. This CDR3 comprises 15 residues. The germline V and J ends were trimmed by 0 bases and 0 bases, with 9 bases remaining between them. Germline V CDR1 and CDR2: SGHRS, YFSETQ. This chain's CDR3 is CASSLAPTANYGYTF. The CDR3 bases are TGCGCCAGCAGCTTGGCTCCGACCGCTAACTATGGCTACACCTTC.

Note on this clone: At one of its ends the junction is not consistent with the germline gene, which may arise from a read error. The V and J genes are TRBV6-4 and TRBJ1-5, with a weak D call TRBD1 (6 bases). The CDR3 is made up of 15 amino acids. Germline V gene data show CDR1 as MRHNA and CDR2 as SNTAGT. CDR3 coding DNA: TGTGCCAGCAGTGACCCAACACCAGACAGGCAGACGTTGGATTTT. Amino acids: CASSDPTPDRQTLDF.

V gene TRBV30 combines with J gene TRBJ2-3; 8 nucleotides match TRBD2. The germline V gene has CDR1 GTSNPN and CDR2 SVGIG (reference sequence). CDR3 length: 14 residues. V dropped 5 bases and J dropped 1; count of bases not matched to a gene: 5. CDR3 DNA sequence: TGTGCCTGGGGAGCGGGGGTCGGCACAGATACGCAGTATTTT. Encoded protein: CAWGAGVGTDTQYF. Full variable domain (rest looked up from reference TRBV30 and TRBJ2-3): SQTIHQWPATLVQPVGSPLSLECTVEGTSNPNLYWYRQAAGRGLQLLFYSVGIGQISSEVPQNLSASRPQDRQFILSSKKLLLSDSGFYLCAWGAGVGTDTQYFGPGTRLTVL.

CDR3 protein: CASMAFVGGGSLDTGELFF. DNA of the CDR3: TGTGCCAGCATGGCTTTCGTGGGGGGCGGCTCTCTTGACACCGGGGAGCTGTTTTTT. The rearrangement uses TRBV2 and TRBJ2-2; either TRBD1 or TRBD2 may supply D (6 bases each). The CDR3 consists of 19 residues. Germline V gene data show CDR1 as SNHLY and CDR2 as FYNNEI. Trimming cost V 7 bases and J 3 bases, with 27 bases left between them.

The V gene is TRBV4-3, the J gene TRBJ2-5; 9 nucleotides match TRBD1. The J segment lost 7 bases and the V segment lost 1 base, leaving 13 bases of the junction unmatched. Germline assignment: CDR1 LGHNA and CDR2 YSLEER. The CDR3 is made up of 17 amino acids. The CDR3 sequence: CASSQAASTGTGTTQYF. The CDR3 nucleotides are TGCGCCAGCAGCCAAGCCGCTTCGACCGGGACAGGGACGACCCAGTACTTC.

Notes on this clone: A read error may account for a junction end that differs from germline. V is TRBV6-6 and J is TRBJ2-1; unclear D gene. Per germline, CDR1 MNHNY and CDR2 SVGAGI (reference sequence). The CDR3 spans 11 residues. DNA of the CDR3: TGTGCCTGCAGACGGAACAATGAGCAGTTCTTC. As protein: CACRRNNEQFF.

CDR3 DNA sequence: TGTGCCAGCAGCTCGCCGGACAGGGGCATCACTGAAGCTTTCTTT. Translating it yields CASSSPDRGITEAFF. This chain connects TRBV5-6 to TRBJ1-1, with 9 bases aligning to TRBD1. Germline-derived CDR1 and CDR2 are SGHDT and YYEEEE. The junction had 7 bases not matched to a gene; V was cut back by 3 bases and J by 4 bases. The CDR3 contains 15 residues.

This clone was found a few times. This rearrangement joins TRBV10-3 to TRBJ2-1; D possibly corresponds to TRBD2 (5 bases). Per germline, CDR1 ENHRY and CDR2 SYGVKD. V lost 4 bases and J lost 5, with 21 bases in between. The CDR3 covers 17 residues. CDR3 DNA sequence: TGTGCCATCAGTGGCCGACTCGATCTTTCGCGGGACAATGAGCAGTTCTTC. It is translated as CAISGRLDLSRDNEQFF.

The gene calls are TRBV19 and TRBJ1-5; D uncertain. Germline V gene sequence: CDR1 LNHDA, CDR2 SQIVND (reference sequence). The CDR3 is 14 residues long. Between the trimmed V and J ends, which lost 3 bases and 5 bases, there was a span of 11 bases. Here the CDR3 DNA reads TGTGCCAGTAGTATGGACTCAGCGGATCAGCCCCAGCATTTT. It encodes CASSMDSADQPQHF.

The chain recombines TRBV6-1 with TRBJ1-2, with D unresolved. V was clipped by 0 bases and J by 0 bases, with 5 bases between them. Per the germline V gene, CDR1 is MNHNS and CDR2 is SASEGT. This CDR3 has 14 amino acids. The CDR3 reads CASSEAQPNYGYTF. The CDR3 DNA sequence: TGTGCCAGCAGTGAAGCGCAGCCTAACTATGGCTACACCTTC.

The chain is built from TRBV5-1 and TRBJ1-3, with 8 bases matching TRBD1. The germline CDR1 and CDR2 sequences are SGHRS and YFSETQ. The V segment lost 4 bases and the J segment 2 bases; nucleotides outside the gene matches: 8. The CDR3 consists of 16 residues. The CDR3 protein is CASSVTGTGTGNTIYF. The DNA of the CDR3 is TGCGCCAGCAGCGTAACCGGGACAGGTACTGGAAACACCATATATTTT.

The chain has TRBV5-1 and TRBJ2-1; tentative D call: TRBD1 (6 bases). Germline V CDR1 and CDR2: SGHRS, YFSETQ. This CDR3 is built from 14 residues. Trimming cost V 0 bases and J 7 bases, with 11 bases left between them. The CDR3 loop is CASSLGQAFNEQFF. The CDR3 DNA is TGCGCCAGCAGCTTGGGACAGGCCTTTAATGAGCAGTTCTTC. Variable domain in full (rest from reference TRBV5-1 and TRBJ2-1): KAGVTQTPRYLIKTRGQQVTLSCSPISGHRSVSWYQQTPGQGLQFLFEYFSETQRNKGNFPGRFSGRQFSNSRSEMNVSTLELGDSALYLCASSLGQAFNEQFFGPGTRLTVL.

Remarks on this clone: At one of its ends the junction is not consistent with the germline gene, which may arise from a read error. The rearrangement uses TRBV5-4 and TRBJ2-1, with D unclear. The CDR3 consists of 12 residues. The germline V gene has CDR1 SGHNT and CDR2 YYREEE (reference sequence). CDR3 loop: CVSSLLANEQFF. CDR3 nucleotides: TGTGTCAGCAGCTTGTTGGCCAATGAGCAGTTCTTC.

This clone was found once. This chain connects TRBV6-5 to TRBJ1-2, with D uncertain. The CDR3 consists of 13 residues. Per germline, CDR1 MNHEY and CDR2 SVGAGI. V lost 6 bases to trimming and J lost 2 bases, with 10 bases between them. CDR3 bases: TGTGCCAGCAGGATGGACGGGAACTATGGCTACACCTTC. It specifies CASRMDGNYGYTF.

The chain uses TRBV30 and TRBJ1-6; D possibly corresponds to TRBD1 (6 bases). The CDR3 consists of 13 residues. Germline CDR1 is GTSNPN and CDR2 is SVGIG (reference sequence). The ends were cut back, 5 bases at V and 8 bases at J, with 13 bases in the middle. The CDR3 region has the DNA TGTGCCTGGTCCTCAGGGGTTGATTCACCCCTCCACTTT. Protein product: CAWSSGVDSPLHF.

This chain joins TRBV7-1 and TRBJ2-7; 9 bases are a match to TRBD1. TRBV7-1 belongs to the ORF category, with a function that is uncertain. V was pared by 4 bases and J by 6 bases, with 4 bases of the junction left unmatched. This CDR3 comprises 13 residues. CDR3 bases: TGTGCCAGCAGCTGGGACAGGGTAGGCGAGCAGTACTTC. Its translation is CASSWDRVGEQYF.

This chain uses TRBV19 with TRBJ2-3, with unresolved D. Trimming cost V 6 bases and J 0 bases, with 10 bases left between them. Germline assignment: CDR1 LNHDA and CDR2 SQIVND (reference sequence). The CDR3 sequence is 14 residues long. This CDR3 is CASSGSSSTDTQYF. CDR3 DNA sequence: TGTGCCAGTAGCGGCAGCTCTAGCACAGATACGCAGTATTTT.

This clone has just a few counts. CDR3 amino acids: CASSLISTEAFF. Written as DNA, the CDR3 is TGTGCCAGCAGCTTAATTAGCACTGAAGCTTTCTTT. The chain uses TRBV7-9 and TRBJ1-1; D unresolved. The V end was cut by 2 bases, the J end by 4 bases, with 5 bases between. CDR1 and CDR2 from the germline V gene are SEHNR and FQNEAQ (reference sequence). The CDR3 contains 12 residues.

This chain joins TRBV7-9 and TRBJ1-6; no clear D. The CDR3 loop spans 15 amino acids. V lost 2 bases to trimming and J lost 7 bases, with 12 bases between them. Per germline, CDR1 SEHNR and CDR2 FQNEAQ (reference sequence). The CDR3 DNA reads TGTGCCAGCAGCTTATGGACTTCGTGGAATTCACCCCTCCACTTT. Translation: CASSLWTSWNSPLHF.

This rearrangement joins TRBV19 to TRBJ2-3; D is possibly TRBD1 or TRBD2 (5 bases each). Germline assignment: CDR1 LNHDA and CDR2 SQIVND (reference sequence). The CDR3 has 16 residues. The germline V and J ends were trimmed by 3 bases and 5 bases, with 18 bases remaining between them. CDR3 nucleotide sequence: TGTGCCAGTAGTATGAGGGCGGCAGGGCGGCTAGATACGCAGTATTTT. Protein product: CASSMRAAGRLDTQYF. Using reference TRBV19 and TRBJ2-3 for the parts outside the CDR3, the full variable domain is DGGITQSPKYLFRKEGQNVTLSCEQNLNHDAMYWYRQDPGQGLRLIYYSQIVNDFQKGDIAEGYSVSREKKESFPLTVTSAQKNPTAFYLCASSMRAAGRLDTQYFGPGTRLTVL.